A selection of T cell receptor beta chains follows, all from one sample in a study of blood T cell repertoires in COVID-19. TCRdb keeps only in-frame clones here, not all; method: immunoSEQ multiplex PCR. The sample lists some 350,000 clones; 80% to 90% were seen once. Sequencing was done on a sample of peripheral blood. These receptor sequences come from a woman aged 50 to 65 with COVID-19, enrolled during active disease. Each CDR3 is given with its conserved first and last residue. D genes are given only for firm matches. The size field is filled for only some rows; it gives once, few, many or a size class.

size	V	D	J	CDR3	DNA
-	TRBV18	TRBD1	TRBJ1-1	CASSRGQVMNTEAFF	TGTGCCAGCTCCCGAGGACAGGTTATGAACACTGAAGCTTTCTTT
-	TRBV7-6	TRBD2	TRBJ2-1	CASSQTSGRIYNEQFF	TGTGCCAGCAGCCAGACTAGCGGGAGGATCTACAATGAGCAGTTCTTC
-	TRBV19	TRBD2	TRBJ2-5	CASSPRGAGEETQYF	TGTGCCAGTAGTCCGAGGGGAGCGGGGGAAGAGACCCAGTACTTC
once	TRBV7-9	-	TRBJ1-2	CASKYASYSREESSYGYTF	TGTGCCAGTAAGTACGCGAGTTACAGCAGGGAAGAATCTAGCTATGGCTACACCTTC
once	TRBV11-2	TRBD2	TRBJ2-5	CASSSGRTSGAITQYF	TGTGCCAGCAGCTCCGGGCGGACTAGCGGGGCCATAACCCAGTACTTC
-	TRBV27	TRBD2	TRBJ2-1	CASSLSAGGPGNEQFF	TGTGCCAGCAGTTTATCTGCGGGAGGGCCGGGAAATGAGCAGTTCTTC
-	TRBV7-2	TRBD2	TRBJ2-5	CASSLGTSSGQETQYF	TGTGCCAGCAGCCTTGGGACTAGCTCGGGGCAAGAGACCCAGTACTTC
-	TRBV18	TRBD1	TRBJ2-7	CASSPDRVEQYF	TGTGCCAGCTCACCCGACAGGGTCGAGCAGTACTTC
-	TRBV3-1/TRBV3-2	TRBD1	TRBJ1-1	CASTHLGGYTEAFF	TGTGCCAGCACCCATCTAGGGGGCTACACTGAAGCTTTCTTT
once	TRBV7-9	TRBD2	TRBJ2-7	CASRLGTSGSREQYF	TGTGCCAGTCGGCTTGGGACTAGCGGGTCCCGCGAGCAGTACTTC
few	TRBV5-4	-	TRBJ1-2	CASSLEQNGYTF	TGTGCCAGCAGCTTGGAACAGAACGGCTACACCTTC
-	TRBV4-3	-	TRBJ1-2	CASSPRGNYGYTF	TGCGCCAGCAGCCCCCGGGGTAACTATGGCTACACCTTC
-	TRBV23-1	TRBD2	TRBJ2-7	CASSAEPSGRYCEQYF	TGCGCCAGCAGTGCCGAACCTAGCGGGAGATACTGCGAGCAGTACTTC
-	TRBV15	-	TRBJ2-5	CATSRGEQETQYF	TGTGCCACCAGCAGAGGAGAGCAAGAGACCCAGTACTTC
-	TRBV19	TRBD1	TRBJ2-5	CASSSFGQGAETQYF	TGTGCCAGTAGTAGCTTCGGACAGGGGGCCGAGACCCAGTACTTC
-	TRBV20-1	-	TRBJ1-4	CSASHRDGEKLFF	TGCAGTGCTAGTCACAGGGACGGCGAAAAACTGTTTTTT
few	TRBV7-8	TRBD1	TRBJ1-5	CASSLDPYGTGYSNQPQHF	TGTGCCAGCAGCTTAGACCCCTACGGGACAGGGTACAGCAATCAGCCCCAGCATTTT
-	TRBV7-8	-	TRBJ1-1	CASSLAPGSEAFF	TGTGCCAGCAGCTTAGCCCCCGGGTCTGAAGCTTTCTTT
once	TRBV5-6	TRBD1	TRBJ1-2	CASSSRQGWYGYTF	TGTGCCAGCAGCTCCCGACAGGGATGGTATGGCTACACCTTC
-	TRBV9	-	TRBJ1-2	CASSVRVDYGYTF	TGTGCCAGCAGCGTCAGGGTGGACTATGGCTACACCTTC
once	TRBV27	-	TRBJ1-2	CASSLNGNYGYTF	TGTGCCAGCAGTTTAAACGGGAACTATGGCTACACCTTC
-	TRBV6-5	-	TRBJ1-3	CASSYTHGGGNTIYF	TGTGCCAGCAGTTACACACACGGAGGTGGAAACACCATATATTTT
-	TRBV11-2	-	TRBJ2-5	CASSLGHYQETQYF	TGTGCCAGCAGCTTAGGGCATTATCAAGAGACCCAGTACTTC
-	TRBV27	-	TRBJ2-2	CASSLLVGGTGELFF	TGTGCCAGCAGTTTATTGGTTGGAGGAACCGGGGAGCTGTTTTTT
-	TRBV5-1	-	TRBJ1-4	CASSPLTTNEKLFF	TGCGCCAGCAGTCCACTGACAACTAATGAAAAACTGTTTTTT
-	TRBV5-5	-	TRBJ2-7	CASSYRQSSWYEQYF	TGTGCCAGCAGCTATAGACAGAGTTCATGGTACGAGCAGTACTTC
-	TRBV7-9	TRBD1	TRBJ1-2	CASSPDRGREYGYTF	TGTGCCAGCAGCCCAGACAGGGGGCGAGAGTATGGCTACACCTTC
-	TRBV7-2	TRBD1	TRBJ1-5	CASSLGDRLQPQHF	TGTGCCAGCAGCTTAGGGGACAGGCTACAGCCCCAGCATTTT
once	TRBV9	-	TRBJ2-2	CASSATTTGELFF	TGTGCCAGCAGCGCGACAACGACCGGGGAGCTGTTTTTT
-	TRBV27	TRBD1	TRBJ1-1	CASSSRQGDTEAFF	TGTGCCAGCAGTTCACGGCAGGGGGACACTGAAGCTTTCTTT
-	TRBV19	-	TRBJ2-7	CASSIAGSTYSVLF	TGTGCCAGTAGTATAGCCGGGAGTACCTACTCCGTCCTCTTC
-	TRBV5-4	TRBD1	TRBJ2-2	CASSSPGQGSGELFF	TGTGCCAGCAGCTCGCCGGGACAGGGGTCCGGGGAGCTGTTTTTT
-	TRBV11-3	-	TRBJ1-6	CASSLAYTGGSPLHF	TGTGCCAGCAGCCTAGCTTACACGGGAGGCTCACCCCTCCACTTT
few	TRBV11-3	-	TRBJ1-5	CASSSTGNQPQHF	TGTGCCAGCAGCTCTACAGGGAATCAGCCCCAGCATTTT
-	TRBV11-3	TRBD2	TRBJ2-5	CASTQRGSQETQYF	TGTGCCAGCACCCAGCGGGGGTCCCAAGAGACCCAGTACTTC